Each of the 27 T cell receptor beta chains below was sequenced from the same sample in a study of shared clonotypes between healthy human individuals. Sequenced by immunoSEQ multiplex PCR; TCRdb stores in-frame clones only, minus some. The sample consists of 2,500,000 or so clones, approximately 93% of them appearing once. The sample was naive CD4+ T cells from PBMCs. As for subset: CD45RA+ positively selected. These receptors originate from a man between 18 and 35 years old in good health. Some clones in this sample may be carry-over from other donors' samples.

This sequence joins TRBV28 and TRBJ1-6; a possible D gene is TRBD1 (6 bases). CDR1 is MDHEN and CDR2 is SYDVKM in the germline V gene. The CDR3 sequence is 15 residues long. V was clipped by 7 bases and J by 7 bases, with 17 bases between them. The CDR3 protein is CASKVQGGVNSPLHF. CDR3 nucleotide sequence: TGTGCCAGCAAAGTACAAGGGGGGGTGAATTCACCCCTCCACTTT. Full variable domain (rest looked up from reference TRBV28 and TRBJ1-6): DVKVTQSSRYLVKRTGEKVFLECVQDMDHENMFWYRQDPGLGLRLIYFSYDVKMKEKGDIPEGYSVSREKKERFSLILESASTNQTSMYLCASKVQGGVNSPLHFGNGTRLTVT.

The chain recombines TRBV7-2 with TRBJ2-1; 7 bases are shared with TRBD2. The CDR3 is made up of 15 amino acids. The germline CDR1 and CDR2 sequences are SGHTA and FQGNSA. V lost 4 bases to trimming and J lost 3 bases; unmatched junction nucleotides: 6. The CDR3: CASSSQTSFYNEQFF. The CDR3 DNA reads TGTGCCAGCAGCTCCCAGACTAGCTTCTACAATGAGCAGTTCTTC.

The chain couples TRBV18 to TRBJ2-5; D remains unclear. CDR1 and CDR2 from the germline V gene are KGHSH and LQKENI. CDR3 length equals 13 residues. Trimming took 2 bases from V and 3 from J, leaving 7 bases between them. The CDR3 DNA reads TGTGCCAGCTCACCAATGGCCAAAGAGACCCAGTACTTC. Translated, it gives CASSPMAKETQYF.

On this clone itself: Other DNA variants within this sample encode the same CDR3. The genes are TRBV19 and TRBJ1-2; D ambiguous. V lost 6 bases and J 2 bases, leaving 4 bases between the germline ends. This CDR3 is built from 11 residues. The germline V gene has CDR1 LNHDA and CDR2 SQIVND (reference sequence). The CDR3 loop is CASRQNYGYTF. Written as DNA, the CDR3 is TGTGCCAGTAGACAGAACTATGGCTACACCTTC.

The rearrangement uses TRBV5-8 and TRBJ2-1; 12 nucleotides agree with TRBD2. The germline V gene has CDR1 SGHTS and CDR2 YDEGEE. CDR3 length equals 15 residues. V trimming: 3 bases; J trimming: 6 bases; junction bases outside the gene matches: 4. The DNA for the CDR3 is TGTGCCAGCAGCTCCCCGGGACTAGCGGGCAATGAGCAGTTCTTC. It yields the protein CASSSPGLAGNEQFF.

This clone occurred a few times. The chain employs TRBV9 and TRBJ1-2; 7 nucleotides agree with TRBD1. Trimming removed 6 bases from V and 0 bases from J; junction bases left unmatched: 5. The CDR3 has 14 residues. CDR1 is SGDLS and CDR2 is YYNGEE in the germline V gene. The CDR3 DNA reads TGTGCCAGCACCCCGACAGGGACTAACTATGGCTACACCTTC. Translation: CASTPTGTNYGYTF.

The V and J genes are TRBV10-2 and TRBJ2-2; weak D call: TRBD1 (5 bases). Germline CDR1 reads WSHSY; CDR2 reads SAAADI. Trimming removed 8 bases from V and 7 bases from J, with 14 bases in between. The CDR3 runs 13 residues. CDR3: CASAVGPGGELFF. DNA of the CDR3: TGCGCCAGCGCCGTGGGGCCCGGCGGGGAGCTGTTTTTT.

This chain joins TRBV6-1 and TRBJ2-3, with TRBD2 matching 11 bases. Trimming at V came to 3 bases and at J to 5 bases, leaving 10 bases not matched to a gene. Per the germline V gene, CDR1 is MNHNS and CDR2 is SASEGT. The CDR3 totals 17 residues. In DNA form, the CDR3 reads TGTGCCAGCAGTGATACGATAGCGGGAGGGCCGGGAGATACGCAGTATTTT. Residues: CASSDTIAGGPGDTQYF.

The CDR3 bases are TGTGCCAGCAGTGACCCGACCAAAAGGGTAAGCAATCAGCCCCAGCATTTT. Translated: CASSDPTKRVSNQPQHF. The chain is built from TRBV28 and TRBJ1-5, with D hard to call. The CDR3 loop spans 17 amino acids. Germline CDR1 and CDR2: MDHEN and SYDVKM. The V and J ends lost 5 bases and 1 base respectively, with 18 bases between them.

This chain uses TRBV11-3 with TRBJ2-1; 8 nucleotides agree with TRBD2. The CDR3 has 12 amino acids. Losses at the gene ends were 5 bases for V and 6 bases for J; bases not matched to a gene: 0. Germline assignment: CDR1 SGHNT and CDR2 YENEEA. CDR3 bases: TGTGCCAGCAGCGCGGGGGGCAATGAGCAGTTCTTC. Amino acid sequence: CASSAGGNEQFF.

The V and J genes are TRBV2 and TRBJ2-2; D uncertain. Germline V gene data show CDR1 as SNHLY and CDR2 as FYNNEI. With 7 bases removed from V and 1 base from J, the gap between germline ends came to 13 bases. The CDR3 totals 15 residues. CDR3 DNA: TGTGCCAGCATAGGGCAGGCCCTGAACACCGGGGAGCTGTTTTTT. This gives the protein CASIGQALNTGELFF.

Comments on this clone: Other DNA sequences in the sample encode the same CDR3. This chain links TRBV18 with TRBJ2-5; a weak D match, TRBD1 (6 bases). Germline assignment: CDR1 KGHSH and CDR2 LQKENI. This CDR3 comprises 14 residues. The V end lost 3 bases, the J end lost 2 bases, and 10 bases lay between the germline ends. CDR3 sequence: CASSPLDSQETQYF. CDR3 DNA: TGTGCCAGCTCACCTCTGGACAGTCAAGAGACCCAGTACTTC.

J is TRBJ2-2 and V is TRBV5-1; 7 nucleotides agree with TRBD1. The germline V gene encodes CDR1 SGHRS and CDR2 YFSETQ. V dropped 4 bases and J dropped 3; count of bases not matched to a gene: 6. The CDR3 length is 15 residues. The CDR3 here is CASSQQGWDTGELFF. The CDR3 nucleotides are TGCGCCAGCAGCCAACAGGGGTGGGACACCGGGGAGCTGTTTTTT. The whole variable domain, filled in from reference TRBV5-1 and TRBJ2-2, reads KAGVTQTPRYLIKTRGQQVTLSCSPISGHRSVSWYQQTPGQGLQFLFEYFSETQRNKGNFPGRFSGRQFSNSRSEMNVSTLELGDSALYLCASSQQGWDTGELFFGEGSRLTVL.

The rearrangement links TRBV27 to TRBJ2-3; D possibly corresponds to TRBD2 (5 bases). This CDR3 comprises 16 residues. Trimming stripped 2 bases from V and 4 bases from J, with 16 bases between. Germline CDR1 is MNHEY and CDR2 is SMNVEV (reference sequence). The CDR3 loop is CASSLVRTRDSDTQYF. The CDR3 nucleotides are TGTGCCAGCAGTTTAGTCCGCACTAGGGATTCAGATACGCAGTATTTT.

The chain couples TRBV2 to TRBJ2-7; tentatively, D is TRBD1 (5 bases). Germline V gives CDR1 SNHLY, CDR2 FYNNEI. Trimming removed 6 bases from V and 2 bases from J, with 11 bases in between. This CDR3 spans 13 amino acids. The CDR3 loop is CASRIQVTYEQYF. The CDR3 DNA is TGTGCCAGCAGAATACAGGTTACCTACGAGCAGTACTTC.

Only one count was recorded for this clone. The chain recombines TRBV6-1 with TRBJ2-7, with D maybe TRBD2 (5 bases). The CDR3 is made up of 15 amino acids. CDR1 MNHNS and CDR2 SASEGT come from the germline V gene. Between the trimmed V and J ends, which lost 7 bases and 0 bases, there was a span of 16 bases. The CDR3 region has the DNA TGTGCCAGCACGGTGCGGGTCCTAACCTCCTACGAGCAGTACTTC. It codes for CASTVRVLTSYEQYF.

The CDR3 protein is CASSSPDGSNEKLFF. CDR3 nucleotides: TGTGCCAGCAGCTCCCCCGATGGGTCTAATGAAAAACTGTTTTTT. The chain uses TRBV28 and TRBJ1-4; the D is unclear. CDR1 and CDR2 (germline): MDHEN, SYDVKM. The V and J ends lost 6 bases and 3 bases respectively, with 14 bases between them. The CDR3 extends over 15 amino acids.

CDR3 nucleotide sequence: TGTGCCAGCAGTGAATCTGGGTCAGGGAAAAATGAGCAGTTCTTC. It encodes CASSESGSGKNEQFF. This sequence joins TRBV25-1 and TRBJ2-1; D may be TRBD1 (5 bases). Per germline, CDR1 MGHDK and CDR2 SYGVNS. The CDR3 consists of 15 residues. V was cut by 1 base and J by 7 bases, with 14 bases left in between.

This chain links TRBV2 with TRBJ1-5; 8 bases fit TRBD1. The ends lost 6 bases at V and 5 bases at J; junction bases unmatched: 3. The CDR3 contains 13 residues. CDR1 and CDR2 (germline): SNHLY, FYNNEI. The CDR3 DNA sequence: TGTGCCAGCAGGGAGACAGGGGATCAGCCCCAGCATTTT. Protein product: CASRETGDQPQHF.

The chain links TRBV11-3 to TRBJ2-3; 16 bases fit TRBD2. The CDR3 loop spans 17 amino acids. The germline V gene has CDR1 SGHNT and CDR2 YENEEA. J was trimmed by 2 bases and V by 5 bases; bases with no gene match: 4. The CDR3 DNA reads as TGTGCCAGCAGCCCGGGACTAGCGGGAGGGTCCACAGATACGCAGTATTTT. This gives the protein CASSPGLAGGSTDTQYF.

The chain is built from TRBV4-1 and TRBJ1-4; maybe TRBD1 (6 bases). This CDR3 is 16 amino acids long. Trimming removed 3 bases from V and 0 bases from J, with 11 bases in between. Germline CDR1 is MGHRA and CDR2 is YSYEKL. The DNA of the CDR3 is TGCGCCAGCAGCCATATAGGGGGTGCAACTAATGAAAAACTGTTTTTT. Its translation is CASSHIGGATNEKLFF.

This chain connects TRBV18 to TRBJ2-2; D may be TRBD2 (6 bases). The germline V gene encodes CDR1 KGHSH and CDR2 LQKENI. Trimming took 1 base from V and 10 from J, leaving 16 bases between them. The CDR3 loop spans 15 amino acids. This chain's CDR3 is CASSPLRTGLSELFF. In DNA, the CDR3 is TGTGCCAGCTCACCACTGAGAACGGGACTGTCGGAGCTGTTTTTT.

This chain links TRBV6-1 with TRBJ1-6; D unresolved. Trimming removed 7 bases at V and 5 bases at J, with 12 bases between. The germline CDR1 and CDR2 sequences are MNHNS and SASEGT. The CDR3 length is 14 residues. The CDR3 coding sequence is TGTGCCAGCAAGAACGATTTGGATAATTCACCCCTCCACTTT. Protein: CASKNDLDNSPLHF.

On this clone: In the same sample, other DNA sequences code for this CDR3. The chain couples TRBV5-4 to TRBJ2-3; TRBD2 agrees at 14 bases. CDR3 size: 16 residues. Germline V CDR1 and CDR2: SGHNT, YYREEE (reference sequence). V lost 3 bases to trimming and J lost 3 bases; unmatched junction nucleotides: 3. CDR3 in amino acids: CASSSRLAGGTDTQYF. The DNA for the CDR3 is TGTGCCAGCAGCTCTCGACTAGCGGGAGGGACAGATACGCAGTATTTT. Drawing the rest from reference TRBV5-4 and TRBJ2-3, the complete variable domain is ETGVTQSPTHLIKTRGQQVTLRCSSQSGHNTVSWYQQALGQGPQFIFQYYREEENGRGNFPPRFSGLQFPNYSSELNVNALELDDSALYLCASSSRLAGGTDTQYFGPGTRLTVL.

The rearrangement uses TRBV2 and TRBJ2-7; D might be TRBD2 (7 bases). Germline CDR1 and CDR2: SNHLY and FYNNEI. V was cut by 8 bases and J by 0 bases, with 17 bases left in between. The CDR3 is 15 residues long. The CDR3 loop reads CASGRGGSSSYEQYF. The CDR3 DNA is TGTGCCAGCGGCAGGGGAGGGTCTAGCTCCTACGAGCAGTACTTC. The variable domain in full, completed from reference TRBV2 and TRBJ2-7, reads EPEVTQTPSHQVTQMGQEVILRCVPISNHLYFYWYRQILGQKVEFLVSFYNNEISEKSEIFDDQFSVERPDGSNFTLKIRSTKLEDSAMYFCASGRGGSSSYEQYFGPGTRLTVT.

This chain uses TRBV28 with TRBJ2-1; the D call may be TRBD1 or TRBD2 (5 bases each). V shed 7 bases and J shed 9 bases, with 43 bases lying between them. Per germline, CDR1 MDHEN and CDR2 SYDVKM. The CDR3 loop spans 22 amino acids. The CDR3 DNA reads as TGTGCCAGCACAACCTTCGAGGCCGGGGCTACTAGATATTTCATCTCTAGGGGTGAGCAGTTCTTC. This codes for CASTTFEAGATRYFISRGEQFF.

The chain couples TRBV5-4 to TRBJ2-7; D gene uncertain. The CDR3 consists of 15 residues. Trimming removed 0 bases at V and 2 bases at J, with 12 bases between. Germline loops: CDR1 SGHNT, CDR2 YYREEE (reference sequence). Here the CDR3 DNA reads TGTGCCAGCAGCTTGGTGGGCGGCAGGACCTACGAGCAGTACTTC. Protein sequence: CASSLVGGRTYEQYF.